This entry lists 6 T cell receptor beta chains sequenced from one sample in a study of CD8 T cells in ankylosing spondylitis. MiXCR, run by TCRdb on the 5' RACE reads, gives a single entry per CDR3 protein. The sample consists of about 240,000 distinct CDR3 sequences, roughly 8.6% of them appearing once. What was sequenced was blood, either unsorted or a sorted T cell fraction (not recorded which). Receptors were obtained from a male donor with ankylosing spondylitis or in good health (not recorded which).

The gene calls are TRBV3-1 and TRBJ2-1, with D perhaps given as TRBD1 or TRBD2 (5 bases each). Germline loops: CDR1 LGHDT, CDR2 YNNKEL (reference sequence). V dropped 6 bases and J dropped 8 bases, with 11 bases sitting between them. CDR3 length: 12 amino acids. CDR3 coding DNA: TGTGCCAGCAGGCTCGGGGCGGATGAGCAGTTCTTC. It specifies CASRLGADEQFF.

V usage is TRBV20-1 and J usage is TRBJ1-4; 10 bases agree with TRBD1. The trim removed 3 bases at V and 7 bases at J, leaving 2 bases unmatched. Germline lookup yields CDR1 DFQATT and CDR2 SNEGSKA (reference sequence). CDR3 length equals 13 residues. The DNA of the CDR3 is TGCAGTGCTAGGGGACAGGGGAGTGAAAAACTGTTTTTT. This translates into CSARGQGSEKLFF.

This clonotype has more than one count but fewer than ten. This chain uses TRBV4-3 with TRBJ1-5; D uncertain. Trimming removed 0 bases at V and 5 bases at J, with 8 bases between. The CDR3 length is 14 residues. The V gene's germline CDR1 is LGHNA and CDR2 YSLEER. The CDR3 sequence is CASSQDTVDQPQHF. DNA of the CDR3: TGCGCCAGCAGCCAAGATACGGTGGATCAGCCCCAGCATTTT.

With regard to this clonotype: This could be a read error, since a much larger clone is one nucleotide away. The chain uses TRBV7-2 and TRBJ1-1, with 7 bases that match TRBD1. Germline V gene sequence: CDR1 SGHTA, CDR2 FQGNSA. The junction had 6 bases not matched to a gene; V was cut back by 8 bases and J by 6 bases. The length of the CDR3 is 12 residues. The CDR3 reads CASGRGTAEAFF. CDR3 DNA: TGTGCCAGCGGGCGGGGGACAGCTGAAGCTTTCTTT.

Many counts were recorded for this clonotype. V usage is TRBV20-1 and J usage is TRBJ2-7; 9 bases line up with TRBD2. This CDR3 is built from 14 residues. Germline V gene lookup returns CDR1 DFQATT and CDR2 SNEGSKA (reference sequence). The trim removed 5 bases at V and 0 bases at J, leaving 5 bases unmatched. The CDR3 is CSALAGASSYEQYF. In DNA, the CDR3 is TGCAGTGCTTTAGCGGGAGCGAGCTCCTACGAGCAGTACTTC.

This clonotype showed up many times. The J gene is TRBJ2-4, the V gene TRBV7-2, with a tentative D call TRBD1 (5 bases). The CDR3 loop spans 17 amino acids. Per germline, CDR1 SGHTA and CDR2 FQGNSA. Trimming shortened V by 1 base and J by 4 bases, and 17 bases separated the two germline ends. The CDR3 DNA is TGTGCCAGCAGCTTAGGGGGCCCCCTGAGTGGAAAAAACATTCAGTACTTC. Encoded protein: CASSLGGPLSGKNIQYF.